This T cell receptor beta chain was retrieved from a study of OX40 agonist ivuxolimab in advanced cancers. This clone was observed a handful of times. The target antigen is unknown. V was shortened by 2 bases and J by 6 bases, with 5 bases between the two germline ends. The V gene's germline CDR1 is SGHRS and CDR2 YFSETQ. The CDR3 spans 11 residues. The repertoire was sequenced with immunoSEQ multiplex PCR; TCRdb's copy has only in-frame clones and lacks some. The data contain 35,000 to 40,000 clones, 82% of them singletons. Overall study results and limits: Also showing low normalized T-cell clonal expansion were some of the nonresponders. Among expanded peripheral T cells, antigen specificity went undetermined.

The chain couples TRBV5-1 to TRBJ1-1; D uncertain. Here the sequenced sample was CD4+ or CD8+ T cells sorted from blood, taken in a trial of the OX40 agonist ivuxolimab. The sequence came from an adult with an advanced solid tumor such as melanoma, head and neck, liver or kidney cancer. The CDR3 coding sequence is TGCGCCAGCAGCTTCGGCCCTGAAGCTTTCTTT. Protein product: CASSFGPEAFF.